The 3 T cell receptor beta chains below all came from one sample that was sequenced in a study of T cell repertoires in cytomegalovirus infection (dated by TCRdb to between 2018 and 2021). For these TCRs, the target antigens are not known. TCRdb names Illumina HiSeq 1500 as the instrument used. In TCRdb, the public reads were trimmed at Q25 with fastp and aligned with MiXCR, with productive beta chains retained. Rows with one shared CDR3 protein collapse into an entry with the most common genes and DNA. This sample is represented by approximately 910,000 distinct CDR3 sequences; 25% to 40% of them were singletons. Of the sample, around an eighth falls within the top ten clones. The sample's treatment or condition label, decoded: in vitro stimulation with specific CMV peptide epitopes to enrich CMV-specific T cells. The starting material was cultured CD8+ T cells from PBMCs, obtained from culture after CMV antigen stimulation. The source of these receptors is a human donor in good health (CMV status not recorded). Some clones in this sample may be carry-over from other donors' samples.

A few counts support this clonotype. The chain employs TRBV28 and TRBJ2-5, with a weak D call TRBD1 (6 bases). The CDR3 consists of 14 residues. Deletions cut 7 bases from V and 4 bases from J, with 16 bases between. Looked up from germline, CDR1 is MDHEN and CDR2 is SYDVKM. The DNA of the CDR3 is TGTGCCAGCACCCCCGTGGGGGCCCTAGAGACCCAGTACTTC. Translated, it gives CASTPVGALETQYF. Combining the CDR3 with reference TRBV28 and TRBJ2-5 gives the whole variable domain DVKVTQSSRYLVKRTGEKVFLECVQDMDHENMFWYRQDPGLGLRLIYFSYDVKMKEKGDIPEGYSVSREKKERFSLILESASTNQTSMYLCASTPVGALETQYFGPGTRLLVL.

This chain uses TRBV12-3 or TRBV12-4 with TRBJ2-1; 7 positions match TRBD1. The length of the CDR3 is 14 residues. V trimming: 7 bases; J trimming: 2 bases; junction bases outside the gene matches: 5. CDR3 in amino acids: CASKLRGTYNEQFF. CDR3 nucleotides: TGTGCCAGCAAGCTCAGGGGGACCTACAATGAGCAGTTCTTC.

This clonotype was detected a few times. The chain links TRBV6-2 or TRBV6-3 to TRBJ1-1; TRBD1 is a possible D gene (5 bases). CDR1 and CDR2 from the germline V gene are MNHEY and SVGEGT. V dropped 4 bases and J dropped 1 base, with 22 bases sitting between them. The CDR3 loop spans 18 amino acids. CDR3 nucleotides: TGTGCCAGCAGTTGCAACCCCAACCCAGGGTGTACGAACACTGAAGCTTTCTTT. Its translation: CASSCNPNPGCTNTEAFF.